The present TCR beta chain was sequenced within a study of blood T cell repertoires in COVID-19. Study-wide background: Whether acute or convalescent, the COVID-19 samples came from the United States, Italy and Spain. Sample material is recorded as cDNA or gDNA derived from T cells, B-cell-depleted T cells, or PBMCs.

This clone was seen just once. This CDR3 spans 16 amino acids. The germline V gene encodes CDR1 SGHKS and CDR2 YYEKEE (reference sequence). V lost 2 bases to trimming and J lost 0 bases, with 12 bases between them. Under the authors' procedure: Amplification with reference gene primers provided the estimates of nucleated cell counts. The protocol was immunoSEQ multiplex PCR, while the TCRdb copy is restricted to in-frame clones and leaves out a portion. That table gives V, J and clone size, and the DNA gave D and trimming. Of a few hundred thousand clones in the sample, approximately 85% were seen once.

The TCR was taken from a human donor in a cohort sampled during active COVID-19. The sequencing sample was made of peripheral blood. The chain combines TRBV5-5 with TRBJ1-5, with a weak D call TRBD1 (5 bases). DNA for the CDR3: TGTGCCAGCAGCTTACGACAGTCTTATAGCAATCAGCCCCAGCATTTT. Its protein is CASSLRQSYSNQPQHF.